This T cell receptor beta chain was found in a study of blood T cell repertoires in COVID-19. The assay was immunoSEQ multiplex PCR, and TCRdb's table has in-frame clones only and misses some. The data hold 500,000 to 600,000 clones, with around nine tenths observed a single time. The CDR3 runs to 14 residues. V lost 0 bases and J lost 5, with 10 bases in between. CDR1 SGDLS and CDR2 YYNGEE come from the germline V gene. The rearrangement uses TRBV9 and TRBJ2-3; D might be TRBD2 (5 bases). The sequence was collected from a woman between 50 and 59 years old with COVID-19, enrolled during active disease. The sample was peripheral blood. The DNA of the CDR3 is TGTGCCAGCAGCGTAGTCGGGGTCGAAGATACGCAGTATTTT. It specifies CASSVVGVEDTQYF.